Here is one T cell receptor beta chain with its context. The entry originates in a study of T cell changes during pregnancy in multiple sclerosis. TCRdb's copy holds only in-frame clones and misses some; the assay was immunoSEQ multiplex PCR. Of around 70,000 clones in the sample, 80% to 95% were seen once. V shed 4 bases and J shed 0 bases, with 4 bases lying between them. The CDR3 has 14 amino acids. Looked up from germline, CDR1 is SNHLY and CDR2 is FYNNEI. The source of this sequence is a female donor with multiple sclerosis, enrolled in a pregnancy study. The material sequenced was peripheral blood, taken before pregnancy. The chain is built from TRBV2 and TRBJ2-6; the D is unclear. CDR3 sequence reads: CASSAISGANVLTF. DNA of the CDR3: TGTGCCAGCAGTGCCATCTCTGGGGCCAACGTCCTGACTTTC.